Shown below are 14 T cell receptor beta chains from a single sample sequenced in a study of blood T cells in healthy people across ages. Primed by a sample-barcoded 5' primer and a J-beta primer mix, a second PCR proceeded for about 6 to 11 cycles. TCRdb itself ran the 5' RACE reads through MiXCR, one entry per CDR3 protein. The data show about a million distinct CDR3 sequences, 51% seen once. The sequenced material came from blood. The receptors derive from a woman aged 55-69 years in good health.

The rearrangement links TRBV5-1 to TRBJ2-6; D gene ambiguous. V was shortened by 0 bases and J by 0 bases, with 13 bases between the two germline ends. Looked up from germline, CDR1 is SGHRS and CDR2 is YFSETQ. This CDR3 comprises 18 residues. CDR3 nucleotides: TGCGCCAGCAGCTTGGGTGGGGTTTGGATCTCTGGGGCCAACGTCCTGACTTTC. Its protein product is CASSLGGVWISGANVLTF. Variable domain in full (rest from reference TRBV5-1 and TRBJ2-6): KAGVTQTPRYLIKTRGQQVTLSCSPISGHRSVSWYQQTPGQGLQFLFEYFSETQRNKGNFPGRFSGRQFSNSRSEMNVSTLELGDSALYLCASSLGGVWISGANVLTFGAGSRLTVL.

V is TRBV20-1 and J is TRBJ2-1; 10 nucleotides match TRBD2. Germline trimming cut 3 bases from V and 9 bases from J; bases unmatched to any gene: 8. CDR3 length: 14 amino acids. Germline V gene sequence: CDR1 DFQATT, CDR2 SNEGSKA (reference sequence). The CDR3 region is CSASPSGRWGEQFF. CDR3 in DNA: TGCAGTGCTAGTCCTAGCGGGAGATGGGGTGAGCAGTTCTTC.

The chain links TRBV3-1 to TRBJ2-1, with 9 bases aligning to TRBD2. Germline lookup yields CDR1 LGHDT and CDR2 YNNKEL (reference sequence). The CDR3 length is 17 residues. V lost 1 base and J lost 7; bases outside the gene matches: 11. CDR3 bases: TGTGCCAGCAGCCAAGGCGGTAGCGGGAGAGGACAGAATGAGCAGTTCTTC. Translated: CASSQGGSGRGQNEQFF.

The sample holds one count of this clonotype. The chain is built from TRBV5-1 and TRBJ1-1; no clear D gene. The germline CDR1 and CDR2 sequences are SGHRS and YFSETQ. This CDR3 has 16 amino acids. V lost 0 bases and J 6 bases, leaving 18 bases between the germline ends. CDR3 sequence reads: CASSLVTPERHAEAFF. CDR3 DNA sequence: TGCGCCAGCAGCTTGGTTACACCCGAAAGGCACGCTGAAGCTTTCTTT.

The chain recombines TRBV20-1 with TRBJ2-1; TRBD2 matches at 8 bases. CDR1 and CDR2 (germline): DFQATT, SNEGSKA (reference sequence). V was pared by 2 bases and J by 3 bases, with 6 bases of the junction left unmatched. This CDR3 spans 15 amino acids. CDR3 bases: TGCAGTGCTAGACACGGGACTAGTGACTACAATGAGCAGTTCTTC. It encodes CSARHGTSDYNEQFF.

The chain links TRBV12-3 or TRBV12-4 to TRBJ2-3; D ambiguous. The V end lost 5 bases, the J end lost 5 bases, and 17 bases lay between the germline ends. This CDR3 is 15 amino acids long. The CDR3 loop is CASSPPWQYGDTQYF. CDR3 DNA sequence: TGTGCCAGCAGTCCGCCTTGGCAGTATGGAGATACGCAGTATTTT.

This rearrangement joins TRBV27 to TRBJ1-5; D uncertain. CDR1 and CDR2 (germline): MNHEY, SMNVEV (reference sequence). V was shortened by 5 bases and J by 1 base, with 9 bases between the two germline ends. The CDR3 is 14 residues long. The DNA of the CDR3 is TGTGCCAGCAGTCTAAAATGGAGCAATCAGCCCCAGCATTTT. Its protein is CASSLKWSNQPQHF.

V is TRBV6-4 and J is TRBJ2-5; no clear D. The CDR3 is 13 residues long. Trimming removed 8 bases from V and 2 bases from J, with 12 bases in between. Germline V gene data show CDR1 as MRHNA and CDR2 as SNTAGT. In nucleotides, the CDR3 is TGTGCCAGCTCGACCAGCGCTCAAGAGACCCAGTACTTC. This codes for CASSTSAQETQYF.

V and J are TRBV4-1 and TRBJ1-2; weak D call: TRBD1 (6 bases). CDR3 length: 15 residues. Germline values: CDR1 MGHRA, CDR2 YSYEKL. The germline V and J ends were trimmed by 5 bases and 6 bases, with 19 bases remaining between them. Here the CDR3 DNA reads TGCGCCAGCAGCGCCAGGGGCGGAAGTCTTAATGGCTACACCTTC. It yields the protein CASSARGGSLNGYTF.

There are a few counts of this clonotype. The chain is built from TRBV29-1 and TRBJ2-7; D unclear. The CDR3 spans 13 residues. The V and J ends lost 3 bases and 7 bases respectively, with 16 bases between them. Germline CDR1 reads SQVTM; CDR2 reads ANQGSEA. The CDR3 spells CSVEATGSGEQYF. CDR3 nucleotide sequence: TGCAGCGTTGAGGCGACTGGTAGTGGAGAGCAGTACTTC.

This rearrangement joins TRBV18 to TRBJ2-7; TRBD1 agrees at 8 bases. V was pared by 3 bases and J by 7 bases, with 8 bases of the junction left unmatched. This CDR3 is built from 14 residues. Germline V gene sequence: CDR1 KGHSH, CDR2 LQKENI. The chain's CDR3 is CASSPSGQGREQYF. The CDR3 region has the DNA TGTGCCAGCTCACCGAGCGGACAGGGTCGAGAGCAGTACTTC.

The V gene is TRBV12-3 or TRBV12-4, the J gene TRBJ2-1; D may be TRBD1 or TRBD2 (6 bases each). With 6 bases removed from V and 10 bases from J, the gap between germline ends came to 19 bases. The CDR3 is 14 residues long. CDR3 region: CASSGSGAVGEQFF. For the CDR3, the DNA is TGTGCCAGCAGCGGGTCGGGGGCGGTAGGGGAGCAGTTCTTC.

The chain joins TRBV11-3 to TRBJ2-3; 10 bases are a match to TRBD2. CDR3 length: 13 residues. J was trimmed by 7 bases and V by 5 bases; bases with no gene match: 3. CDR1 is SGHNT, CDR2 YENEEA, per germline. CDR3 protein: CASSRTSGHTQYF. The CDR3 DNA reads TGTGCCAGCAGCCGGACTAGCGGTCATACGCAGTATTTT.

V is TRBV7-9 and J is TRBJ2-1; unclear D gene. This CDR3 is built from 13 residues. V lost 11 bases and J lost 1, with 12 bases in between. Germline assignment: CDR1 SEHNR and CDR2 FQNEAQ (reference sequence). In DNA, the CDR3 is TGTGCCGGCCGAAAGGGTTCCTACAATGAGCAGTTCTTC. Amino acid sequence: CAGRKGSYNEQFF.